This T cell receptor (beta chain) appears in the sequencing data of a study of cytomegalovirus exposure and HLA in healthy donors. About the research overall: A preliminary data release comprised roughly 85 million unique TCRs obtained from HLA-typed donors.

Study observations and caveats: Follow-up analysis found HLA locus-dependent TCR association rates, highest for DRB1 and lowest for HLA-C. At a 0.05 false discovery rate, a later analysis found around 17,000 TCR beta sequences to be associated with HLA alleles. Most CMV-associated TCR beta chains were later found to appear HLA-restricted.

This CDR3 region has 15 residues. V was pared by 4 bases and J by 3 bases, with 3 bases of the junction left unmatched. The germline gives CDR1 SGHRS, CDR2 YFSETQ. Note on this clone: Its antigen is as yet unknown.

Use of 60 Vbeta and 13 Jbeta primers characterized the PCR. Here immunoSEQ multiplex PCR was the method, and the copy in TCRdb shows in-frame clones only, minus some. The sample shows roughly 180,000 clones, approximately 84% of them seen only once. The J gene is TRBJ2-6, the V gene TRBV5-1; 8 positions match TRBD1. What was sequenced was PBMCs. The sequence derives from a man younger than 40 in good health and CMV-seronegative. In DNA form, the CDR3 reads TGCGCCAGCAGCCTGGACAGGGATGGGGCCAACGTCCTGACTTTC. Translating gives CASSLDRDGANVLTF.